This T cell receptor beta chain was sequenced in a study of CD8 T cells in ankylosing spondylitis. It was by quantitative 5'-RACE with molecular barcodes that TCR beta libraries were made. MiXCR, applied by TCRdb to the 5' RACE reads, yields one record per CDR3 protein. The table lists about 270,000 distinct CDR3 sequences, under 35% of them singletons, with 4% to 5.5% in the top ten. A few counts support this clonotype. Sequencing input: blood, either unsorted or a sorted T cell fraction (not recorded which). The TCR was taken from a male donor with ankylosing spondylitis or in good health (not recorded which).

The CDR3 nucleotides read TGCAGTGCTCGCGCGGGGACCGGGGAGCTGTTTTTT. It yields the protein CSARAGTGELFF. The chain combines TRBV20-1 with TRBJ2-2, with D perhaps TRBD2 (6 bases). CDR1 and CDR2 from the germline V gene are DFQATT and SNEGSKA (reference sequence). Trimming pared 5 bases from V and 5 bases from J, leaving 9 bases between. This CDR3 region has 12 residues.